Shown below are 17 T cell receptor beta chains from a single sample sequenced in a study of T cells after yellow fever vaccination. TCRdb ran MiXCR on the 5' RACE reads and lists one entry per CDR3 protein. The sample has a few hundred thousand distinct CDR3 sequences; 6% to 8% are singletons. The material sequenced was PBMCs, taken 5 days after the yellow fever booster vaccination. Source of these receptors: a man aged 30 to 39 who received the YFV17D yellow fever vaccine.

This clonotype turned up a few times. The CDR3 protein is CSAREPGLALVRNIQYF. The CDR3, as DNA: TGCAGTGCTAGAGAACCAGGACTAGCGTTAGTTCGAAACATTCAGTACTTC. The genes are TRBV20-1 and TRBJ2-4; 9 bases match TRBD2. The ends lost 0 bases at V and 6 bases at J; junction bases unmatched: 12. The V gene's germline CDR1 is DFQATT and CDR2 SNEGSKA (reference sequence). The CDR3 has 17 residues.

This rearrangement joins TRBV7-2 to TRBJ2-7; D is undetermined. V was clipped by 4 bases and J by 3 bases, with 16 bases between them. The germline gives CDR1 SGHTA, CDR2 FQGNSA. The CDR3 consists of 15 residues. The CDR3: CASSSPKRILYEQYF. For the CDR3, the DNA is TGTGCCAGCAGCTCACCCAAGCGTATACTCTACGAGCAGTACTTC.

This clonotype has only a few counts. The CDR3 nucleotides are TGCAGTGCTAGAAAGGGTCGGGATCAGCCCCAGCATTTT. Amino acids: CSARKGRDQPQHF. The chain recombines TRBV20-1 with TRBJ1-5, with D unclear. This CDR3 comprises 13 residues. Germline CDR1 DFQATT, CDR2 SNEGSKA (reference sequence). V was trimmed by 2 bases and J by 5 bases, leaving 10 bases between them.

Many counts were recorded for this clonotype. A junction end diverges from the germline sequence, so it may reflect a read error. The chain recombines TRBV7-9 with TRBJ2-7; 11 bases align to TRBD1. This CDR3 has 14 residues. Germline V gene lookup returns CDR1 SEHNR and CDR2 FQNEAQ (reference sequence). CDR3 protein: CASSDKGTGGYRDF. The CDR3 DNA reads as TGTGCCAGCAGCGATAAGGGGACAGGGGGTTATCGGGACTTC.

Remarks on this clonotype: This may come from a read error, since a much larger clone is one base off. The CDR3 DNA is TGTGCCGGCAGCCATGGCTCGGACACTGAAGCTTTCTTT. This gives the protein CAGSHGSDTEAFF. The rearrangement links TRBV3-1 to TRBJ1-1; D unclear. Germline lookup yields CDR1 LGHDT and CDR2 YNNKEL (reference sequence). This CDR3 spans 13 amino acids.

This clonotype came up many times. The V and J genes are TRBV7-9 and TRBJ2-1; 9 bases agree with TRBD2. CDR3 size: 14 residues. Unmatched junction bases numbered 5, after V lost 8 bases and J lost 3 bases. Germline CDR1 reads SEHNR; CDR2 reads FQNEAQ (reference sequence). CDR3 DNA: TGTGCCAGCGATGGAGCGGGAGGCTACAATGAGCAGTTCTTC. The encoded protein is CASDGAGGYNEQFF.

This clonotype was seen a handful of times. The chain recombines TRBV10-2 with TRBJ1-6, with a weak D call TRBD1 (5 bases). Trimming left V 8 bases short and J 4 bases short, with 18 bases between. The CDR3 loop spans 16 amino acids. Germline CDR1 WSHSY, CDR2 SAAADI. CDR3 in amino acids: CASGGGGDAYNSPLHF. In DNA, the CDR3 is TGCGCCAGCGGCGGGGGGGGAGACGCTTATAATTCACCCCTCCACTTT.

On this clonotype itself: A much larger clone lies a single base off, so this may be a read error. The chain links TRBV12-3 or TRBV12-4 to TRBJ2-7, with a tentative D call TRBD2 (5 bases). Trimming pared 7 bases from V and 2 bases from J, leaving 12 bases between. The CDR3 has 13 amino acids. The CDR3 DNA reads as TGTGCCAGCAACACGGACGGGACCTACGAGCAGTACTTC. Amino acids: CASNTDGTYEQYF.

There are a few counts of this clonotype. The chain uses TRBV7-9 and TRBJ2-3; TRBD2 aligns across 12 bases. V trimming: 4 bases; J trimming: 4 bases; junction bases outside the gene matches: 9. The CDR3 contains 17 residues. Germline CDR1 reads SEHNR; CDR2 reads FQNEAQ (reference sequence). Here the CDR3 DNA reads TGTGCCAGCAGCTCCTTGACTAGCGGGAGCGGTCCAGATACGCAGTATTTT. This encodes CASSSLTSGSGPDTQYF.

This clonotype occurred a few times. The chain recombines TRBV7-9 with TRBJ2-1, with 9 bases identical to TRBD2. Germline V gives CDR1 SEHNR, CDR2 FQNEAQ (reference sequence). The CDR3 spans 14 residues. Trimming took 2 bases from V and 9 from J; bases not matched to a gene: 5. This CDR3 is CASSLLGGRVEQFF. In nucleotides, the CDR3 is TGTGCCAGCAGCTTACTGGGCGGGAGGGTTGAGCAGTTCTTC. The full variable domain, in which reference TRBV7-9 and TRBJ2-1 provide the parts outside the CDR3, is DTGVSQNPRHKITKRGQNVTFRCDPISEHNRLYWYRQTLGQGPEFLTYFQNEAQLEKSRLLSDRFSAERPKGSFSTLEIQRTEQGDSAMYLCASSLLGGRVEQFFGPGTRLTVL.

A few counts support this clonotype. The V gene is TRBV12-3 or TRBV12-4, the J gene TRBJ1-4, with 8 bases lining up with TRBD1. This CDR3 is built from 16 residues. Germline trimming cut 4 bases from V and 8 bases from J; bases unmatched to any gene: 12. CDR3 in amino acids: CASSSHRGVKREKLFF. In DNA form, the CDR3 reads TGTGCCAGCAGTTCGCACAGGGGGGTGAAAAGGGAAAAACTGTTTTTT.

This clonotype was detected a few times. The CDR3 coding sequence is TGTGCCAGCAGGACAGCAGGAAACACCGGGGAGCTGTTTTTT. Translating gives CASRTAGNTGELFF. The chain recombines TRBV6-1 with TRBJ2-2; possibly TRBD1 for D (5 bases). The germline CDR1 and CDR2 sequences are MNHNS and SASEGT. V lost 6 bases, J lost 2 bases, and 10 bases lay in between. The length of the CDR3 is 14 residues.

The sample holds many counts of this clonotype. Here the CDR3 DNA reads TGTGCCAGCCGTCGCCCGCCGGGCGAGCATGAGCAGTTCTTC. Its protein product is CASRRPPGEHEQFF. V and J are TRBV11-2 and TRBJ2-1; D is unclear. This CDR3 has 14 residues. Trimming took off 8 bases at V and 8 bases at J, with 19 bases between the two ends. Germline V gene sequence: CDR1 SGHAT, CDR2 FQNNGV.

The table lists this clonotype with many counts. The chain recombines TRBV12-3 or TRBV12-4 with TRBJ2-1, with D possibly matching TRBD1 (6 bases). The CDR3 runs 14 residues. Deletions cut 3 bases from V and 9 bases from J, with 15 bases between. CDR3 sequence: CASSFRPGQSEQFF. CDR3 nucleotides: TGTGCCAGCAGTTTCCGGCCGGGACAAAGTGAGCAGTTCTTC.

In this sample, this clonotype turned up many times. The chain recombines TRBV29-1 with TRBJ2-2, with D possibly being TRBD1 or TRBD2 (5 bases each). There are 15 residues in the CDR3. Looked up from germline, CDR1 is SQVTM and CDR2 is ANQGSEA. Trimming removed 4 bases from V and 5 bases from J, with 17 bases in between. CDR3 nucleotide sequence: TGCAGCGTTGTTCCCGGGACGGCAAGGACCGGGGAGCTGTTTTTT. Its protein is CSVVPGTARTGELFF.

The table lists this clonotype with a few counts. This chain links TRBV3-1 with TRBJ2-7; D unclear. Germline CDR1 is LGHDT and CDR2 is YNNKEL (reference sequence). The CDR3 runs to 13 residues. V lost 4 bases to trimming and J lost 6 bases, with 13 bases between them. CDR3 in amino acids: CASSPMSVAEQYF. In DNA, the CDR3 is TGTGCCAGCAGCCCCATGAGCGTCGCCGAGCAGTACTTC.

As to this clonotype: A much more abundant neighbour one base away suggests this may be a read error. The chain links TRBV29-1 to TRBJ2-5, with 11 bases lining up with TRBD1. Germline CDR1 is SQVTM and CDR2 is ANQGSEA. The CDR3 runs 15 residues. The CDR3 loop reads CSAGGGTGGYVTPYF. CDR3 coding DNA: TGCAGCGCAGGCGGCGGGACAGGGGGATATGTGACCCCGTACTTC.